These 13 T cell receptor beta chains originate from one sample sequenced in a study of liver allograft versus peripheral blood T cells. The overall study: T cell receptor repertoires in transplanted livers were compared with those in recipients' peripheral blood.

Each CDR3 protein gets one entry after TCRdb re-called the reads with MiXCR. Of approximately 13,000 distinct CDR3 sequences listed, around 30% are singletons. The origin of the receptors is a human patient who had a liver transplant. Some T cells may be transferred from the graft donor.

This clonotype was found many times. V is TRBV19 and J is TRBJ1-4; D gene unclear. V was clipped by 6 bases and J by 0 bases, with 5 bases between them. Germline values: CDR1 LNHDA, CDR2 SQIVND (reference sequence). The CDR3 is 13 residues long. CDR3 coding DNA: TGTGCCAGTAGGAGTCCAACTAATGAAAAACTGTTTTTT. Translation gives CASRSPTNEKLFF.

The V and J genes are TRBV6-2 or TRBV6-3 and TRBJ2-7; the match to TRBD2 covers 12 bases. Germline loops: CDR1 MNHEY, CDR2 SVGEGT. V gave up 7 bases and J gave up 4 bases; unmatched junction bases: 5. CDR3 length: 14 amino acids. The CDR3 nucleotides read TGTGCCAGCACCCGGACTAGCGGGGATTACGAGCAGTACTTC. This translates into CASTRTSGDYEQYF.

The chain employs TRBV6-5 and TRBJ2-1; 7 positions agree with TRBD2. The J segment lost 6 bases and the V segment lost 2 bases, leaving 1 base of the junction unmatched. CDR3 length: 13 residues. Germline lookup yields CDR1 MNHEY and CDR2 SVGAGI. CDR3 residues: CASSYPGGNEQFF. The CDR3 nucleotides are TGTGCCAGCAGTTACCCGGGGGGCAATGAGCAGTTCTTC.

The chain carries TRBV30 and TRBJ2-3; TRBD2 might be the D (6 bases). Germline V lookup: CDR1 GTSNPN, CDR2 SVGIG (reference sequence). The CDR3 has 11 residues. Trimming pared 8 bases from V and 2 bases from J, leaving 8 bases between. The CDR3 reads CATGVTDTQYF. The CDR3 DNA is TGTGCCACGGGGGTCACAGATACGCAGTATTTT.

The rearrangement links TRBV10-3 to TRBJ1-5, with a weak D call TRBD1 (6 bases). The V end lost 5 bases, the J end lost 1 base, and 9 bases lay between the germline ends. This CDR3 contains 14 residues. Germline V gene lookup returns CDR1 ENHRY and CDR2 SYGVKD. The CDR3 protein is CAISLDSSNQPQHF. Here the CDR3 DNA reads TGTGCCATCAGTCTGGACAGCAGCAATCAGCCCCAGCATTTT.

This clonotype was seen a few times. The chain employs TRBV18 and TRBJ1-5; D ambiguous. Germline assignment: CDR1 KGHSH and CDR2 LQKENI. V dropped 0 bases and J dropped 2 bases, with 5 bases sitting between them. The CDR3 spans 14 residues. CDR3 sequence: CASSPPGRNQPQHF. The CDR3 DNA follows: TGTGCCAGCTCACCACCAGGACGCAATCAGCCCCAGCATTTT.

This clonotype was seen ten or more times. The chain employs TRBV12-3 or TRBV12-4 and TRBJ1-1, with a weak D call TRBD1 (6 bases). Trimming cost V 2 bases and J 7 bases, with 11 bases left between them. There are 13 residues in the CDR3. CDR3 in DNA: TGTGCCAGCAGTTTACAACAGGGCGGTGAAGCTTTCTTT. This codes for CASSLQQGGEAFF.

This clonotype appeared a few times. Here the CDR3 DNA reads TGTGCCAGTAGGGCGTCTTTTCCTCCCTACGAGCAGTACTTC. Its translation: CASRASFPPYEQYF. The V call is TRBV19, the J call TRBJ2-7; D not resolved. Trimming took 6 bases from V and 2 from J, leaving 14 bases between them. The germline V gene encodes CDR1 LNHDA and CDR2 SQIVND (reference sequence). CDR3 length: 14 amino acids. Drawing the rest from reference TRBV19 and TRBJ2-7, the complete variable domain is DGGITQSPKYLFRKEGQNVTLSCEQNLNHDAMYWYRQDPGQGLRLIYYSQIVNDFQKGDIAEGYSVSREKKESFPLTVTSAQKNPTAFYLCASRASFPPYEQYFGPGTRLTVT.

By sample share, this clonotype is medium-sized. The J gene is TRBJ1-1, the V gene TRBV28, with 8 bases identical to TRBD1. Germline assignment: CDR1 MDHEN and CDR2 SYDVKM. V was clipped by 7 bases and J by 1 base; unmatched bases: 5. This CDR3 is 14 amino acids long. CDR3 nucleotides: TGTGCCAGCATCTTGGGACAGGCGAACACTGAAGCTTTCTTT. Residues: CASILGQANTEAFF.

Ten or more counts support this clonotype. The chain links TRBV28 to TRBJ2-3; D remains ambiguous. Deletions cut 6 bases from V and 0 bases from J, with 13 bases between. Germline V gene lookup returns CDR1 MDHEN and CDR2 SYDVKM. The CDR3 sequence is 15 residues long. This chain's CDR3 is CASSPDGFSTDTQYF. The DNA for the CDR3 is TGTGCCAGCAGCCCGGATGGATTTAGCACAGATACGCAGTATTTT.

By share, this clonotype ranks as medium-sized. The chain carries TRBV29-1 and TRBJ1-4; 7 bases are a match to TRBD1. V trimming: 3 bases; J trimming: 0 bases; junction bases outside the gene matches: 1. The CDR3 runs 14 residues. Germline V CDR1 and CDR2: SQVTM, ANQGSEA. DNA for the CDR3: TGCAGCGTTGATGGGACAGCAACTAATGAAAAACTGTTTTTT. Amino acid sequence: CSVDGTATNEKLFF.

The genes are TRBV12-3 or TRBV12-4 and TRBJ1-5; D unclear. The V and J ends lost 6 bases and 5 bases respectively, with 14 bases between them. CDR3 length: 14 amino acids. The CDR3 DNA reads TGTGCCAGCAGCCACAGTTGGGCGGATCAGCCCCAGCATTTT. This gives the protein CASSHSWADQPQHF.

This clonotype is categorized as medium-sized. V is TRBV6-1 and J is TRBJ2-2; 7 bases fit TRBD1. Per germline, CDR1 MNHNS and CDR2 SASEGT. Trimming removed 4 bases from V and 4 bases from J; junction bases left unmatched: 6. CDR3 length: 15 residues. In nucleotides, the CDR3 is TGTGCCAGCAGTGTGGACAGGATCGCCACCGGGGAGCTGTTTTTT. Translated: CASSVDRIATGELFF.